A single sample gave rise to the 20 T cell receptor beta chains below, sequenced in a study of cytomegalovirus exposure and HLA in healthy donors. This table comes from immunoSEQ multiplex PCR, and its TCRdb copy is limited to in-frame clones, with some not included. The sample lists under 250,000 clones; approximately 87% were seen once. Sequenced input: PBMCs. The receptors stem from a woman between 18 and 29 years old in good health and CMV-seronegative.

The chain joins TRBV28 to TRBJ2-7; TRBD2 agrees at 7 bases. The CDR3 sequence is 14 residues long. The germline V gene encodes CDR1 MDHEN and CDR2 SYDVKM. The ends lost 2 bases at V and 2 bases at J; junction bases unmatched: 3. The CDR3 DNA follows: TGTGCCAGCAGTTTACTTGGGACTACCTACGAGCAGTACTTC. It is translated as CASSLLGTTYEQYF.

The CDR3 DNA reads as TGCGCCAGCAGCTTGGGGACAGATTTGTTGGTGGTGCAGTTCTTC. Protein: CASSLGTDLLVVQFF. V and J are TRBV5-1 and TRBJ2-1; maybe TRBD1 (6 bases). Germline V lookup: CDR1 SGHRS, CDR2 YFSETQ. CDR3 length: 15 amino acids. V lost 0 bases and J 12 bases, leaving 19 bases between the germline ends.

The genes are TRBV7-9 and TRBJ1-1; 7 bases match TRBD1. The junction had 3 bases not matched to a gene; V was cut back by 2 bases and J by 3 bases. This CDR3 is built from 14 residues. Germline V lookup: CDR1 SEHNR, CDR2 FQNEAQ (reference sequence). CDR3 protein: CASSLTGADTEAFF. The CDR3 coding sequence is TGTGCCAGCAGCTTAACAGGGGCCGACACTGAAGCTTTCTTT.

This sequence joins TRBV10-3 and TRBJ1-1; D gene ambiguous. CDR1 and CDR2 (germline): ENHRY, SYGVKD. The CDR3 has 14 amino acids. The V gene lost 4 bases and the J gene lost 1 base, with 10 bases spanning the gap. CDR3 in amino acids: CAISGERPNTEAFF. CDR3 sequence (DNA): TGTGCCATCAGTGGGGAGCGTCCGAACACTGAAGCTTTCTTT.

The chain recombines TRBV5-6 with TRBJ2-7; D is undetermined. Trimming left V 4 bases short and J 0 bases short, with 8 bases between. The CDR3 length is 13 residues. Germline V lookup: CDR1 SGHDT, CDR2 YYEEEE. This CDR3 is CASSVTNSYEQYF. CDR3 DNA sequence: TGTGCCAGCAGCGTGACAAACTCCTACGAGCAGTACTTC.

The rearrangement joins TRBV5-1 to TRBJ1-1, with D uncertain. The CDR3 length is 15 residues. Trimming left V 3 bases short and J 5 bases short, with 17 bases between. Germline loops: CDR1 SGHRS, CDR2 YFSETQ. The CDR3 here is CASSSLGGRTTEAFF. The CDR3 DNA is TGCGCCAGCAGCTCCTTGGGCGGAAGAACTACTGAAGCTTTCTTT.

This CDR3 is CASSSGLRETQYF. CDR3 sequence (DNA): TGTGCCAGCAGCTCGGGACTGAGAGAGACCCAGTACTTC. V is TRBV7-3 and J is TRBJ2-5; perhaps TRBD2 as D (6 bases). V was trimmed by 4 bases and J by 4 bases, leaving 10 bases between them. The CDR3 has 13 amino acids. Germline-derived CDR1 and CDR2 are SGHTA and FQGTGA.

J is TRBJ2-3 and V is TRBV5-1; a weak D match, TRBD2 (6 bases). V dropped 0 bases and J dropped 2 bases, with 10 bases sitting between them. CDR3 length: 15 amino acids. CDR1 is SGHRS, CDR2 YFSETQ, per germline. The DNA for the CDR3 is TGCGCCAGCAGCTTGGCCGGCGGGGACACAGATACGCAGTATTTT. Translating it yields CASSLAGGDTDTQYF. The full variable domain, with the rest looked up from reference TRBV5-1 and TRBJ2-3, is KAGVTQTPRYLIKTRGQQVTLSCSPISGHRSVSWYQQTPGQGLQFLFEYFSETQRNKGNFPGRFSGRQFSNSRSEMNVSTLELGDSALYLCASSLAGGDTDTQYFGPGTRLTVL.

The CDR3 DNA sequence: TGTGCCAGCAGCCTCGGGGGCATAGGCTACAATGAGCAGTTCTTC. Its translation is CASSLGGIGYNEQFF. The V and J genes are TRBV9 and TRBJ2-1; D is possibly TRBD1 or TRBD2 (6 bases each). Germline V gene lookup returns CDR1 SGDLS and CDR2 YYNGEE. V dropped 4 bases and J dropped 3 bases, with 14 bases sitting between them. This CDR3 spans 15 amino acids.

This sequence joins TRBV2 and TRBJ2-5; 12 nucleotides agree with TRBD2. The CDR3 is made up of 16 amino acids. The V gene's germline CDR1 is SNHLY and CDR2 FYNNEI. Losses at the gene ends were 6 bases for V and 4 bases for J; bases not matched to a gene: 9. In DNA, the CDR3 is TGTGCCAGCAGCCCGACTAGCGGGGGACCCGGAGAGACCCAGTACTTC. Its protein product is CASSPTSGGPGETQYF.

The rearrangement joins TRBV27 to TRBJ2-2; no clear D. V gave up 3 bases and J gave up 6 bases, with 8 bases separating them. Germline CDR1 is MNHEY and CDR2 is SMNVEV (reference sequence). This CDR3 contains 13 residues. The CDR3: CASSLQRAGELFF. CDR3 sequence (DNA): TGTGCCAGCAGTTTGCAAAGGGCCGGGGAGCTGTTTTTT.

The table lists this clone with a few counts. The chain joins TRBV18 to TRBJ2-5, with D tentatively TRBD1 (6 bases). CDR1 is KGHSH and CDR2 is LQKENI in the germline V gene. V was pared by 0 bases and J by 5 bases, with 13 bases between. The CDR3 contains 15 residues. The CDR3 nucleotides read TGTGCCAGCTCACCACCGACAGGAACCCTGGAGACCCAGTACTTC. As protein: CASSPPTGTLETQYF. The full variable domain, rest sourced from reference TRBV18 and TRBJ2-5, is NAGVMQNPRHLVRRRGQEARLRCSPMKGHSHVYWYRQLPEEGLKFMVYLQKENIIDESGMPKERFSAEFPKEGPSILRIQQVVRGDSAAYFCASSPPTGTLETQYFGPGTRLLVL.

This rearrangement joins TRBV13 to TRBJ2-3, with TRBD2 matching over 13 bases. The germline V gene encodes CDR1 PRHDT and CDR2 FYEKMQ (reference sequence). This CDR3 is built from 20 residues. V lost 4 bases, J lost 2 bases, and 15 bases stayed unmatched. CDR3 residues: CASSSTATPTSGRTTDTQYF. The CDR3 coding sequence is TGTGCCAGCAGCTCCACTGCGACCCCGACTAGCGGGAGGACCACAGATACGCAGTATTTT.

Only a few counts were recorded for this clone. The chain uses TRBV19 and TRBJ2-6; weak D call: TRBD1 (5 bases). The germline V and J ends were trimmed by 7 bases and 0 bases, with 16 bases remaining between them. CDR1 LNHDA and CDR2 SQIVND come from the germline V gene (reference sequence). The CDR3 covers 17 residues. CDR3 residues: CASTTWGRSSGANVLTF. CDR3 sequence (DNA): TGTGCCAGTACCACCTGGGGCCGATCCTCTGGGGCCAACGTCCTGACTTTC.

The V gene is TRBV5-5, the J gene TRBJ2-1; D gene uncertain. The CDR3 is made up of 14 amino acids. Per the germline V gene, CDR1 is SGHKS and CDR2 is YYEKEE (reference sequence). The V end lost 0 bases, the J end lost 6 bases, and 10 bases lay between the germline ends. The CDR3 DNA reads as TGTGCCAGCAGCTTGGGTCCTTTAGGCAATGAGCAGTTCTTC. Residues: CASSLGPLGNEQFF.

The CDR3: CASSQDPGSYNEQFF. DNA of the CDR3: TGCGCCAGCAGCCAAGATCCGGGGTCCTACAATGAGCAGTTCTTC. The V gene is TRBV4-1, the J gene TRBJ2-1; possibly TRBD2 for D (5 bases). The CDR3 is 15 residues long. Germline assignment: CDR1 MGHRA and CDR2 YSYEKL. V was cut by 0 bases and J by 1 base, with 7 bases left in between.

The chain joins TRBV10-1 to TRBJ2-5; TRBD2 might be the D (6 bases). Trimming stripped 0 bases from V and 5 bases from J, with 13 bases between. The CDR3 is made up of 15 amino acids. CDR1 is WNHNN, CDR2 SYGVQD, per germline (reference sequence). In nucleotides, the CDR3 is TGCGCCAGCAGTGAGTCGCTGAGGAGGGGCGAGACCCAGTACTTC. Translated, it gives CASSESLRRGETQYF.

The chain recombines TRBV5-1 with TRBJ1-1; the match to TRBD1 covers 7 bases. From germline, CDR1 is SGHRS and CDR2 YFSETQ. This CDR3 has 16 residues. The J segment lost 5 bases and the V segment lost 2 bases, leaving 12 bases of the junction unmatched. In DNA form, the CDR3 reads TGCGCCAGCAGCTTCACAGGGGACCACCTCAAAACTGAAGCTTTCTTT. Amino acids: CASSFTGDHLKTEAFF.

V and J are TRBV7-8 and TRBJ2-7; unclear D gene. The CDR3 runs 14 residues. Germline values: CDR1 SGHVS, CDR2 FQNEAQ. Trimming took 3 bases from V and 0 from J, leaving 9 bases between them. As DNA, the CDR3 is TGTGCCAGCAGCTTTGGGCCTACCTCCTACGAGCAGTACTTC. It codes for CASSFGPTSYEQYF.

This chain uses TRBV6-5 with TRBJ1-4, with 7 bases matching TRBD1. Germline V gene sequence: CDR1 MNHEY, CDR2 SVGAGI. Trimming removed 7 bases from V and 5 bases from J; junction bases left unmatched: 7. The CDR3 spans 14 residues. CDR3 nucleotides: TGTGCCAGCACCCGGACAGGCATGAATGAAAAACTGTTTTTT. This encodes CASTRTGMNEKLFF.